This T cell receptor (beta chain) comes out of a study of shared clonotypes between healthy human individuals. Study details: Per-donor plates numbered three CD4 naive, three CD4 memory, two CD8 naive and one CD8 memory. Study findings and constraints: When naive CD4 clonotypes were compared across a few donors, 4% to 6.5% were shared. Owing to a small donor count, the genetic and exposure-history diversity represented was limited.

The repertoire was sequenced with immunoSEQ multiplex PCR; TCRdb's copy has only in-frame clones and lacks some. Here the sample spans some 2,400,000 clones, under 97% being singletons. Comments on this clone: What it binds is unknown. The sample contains more than one DNA sequence encoding this CDR3.

Germline lookup yields CDR1 SGHRS and CDR2 YFSETQ. V shed 4 bases, J shed 0 bases, and the junction held 3 bases outside the gene matches. There are 15 residues in the CDR3. Specimen: naive CD4+ T cells sorted from blood. Regarding subset: CD45RA+ positively selected. This sequence originates from a man aged 18 to 35 in good health. This chain links TRBV5-1 with TRBJ2-3, with TRBD1 identical over 9 bases. The CDR3 loop reads CASSAGTGSTDTQYF. Here the CDR3 DNA reads TGCGCCAGCAGCGCCGGGACAGGGAGCACAGATACGCAGTATTTT.